This is a list of T cell receptor beta chains from one sample in a study of Graves' ophthalmopathy and Graves' hyperthyroidism. TCRdb ran MiXCR on the multiplex PCR reads and lists one entry per CDR3 protein. The repertoire consists of 1 million to 1.3 million distinct CDR3 sequences, with around a third occurring once and the leading ten covering around 10%. Sequencing was done on a sample of peripheral blood or thyroid tissue (not recorded which). These receptors came from an adult man with Graves' hyperthyroidism. Both conserved end residues are part of each CDR3. A D gene is named only where the DNA matches it firmly. A row's size may be missing; if present it is once, few, many or a size class.

TRBJ1-2,few,TRBD1,TRBV10-3,TGTGCCATCAGCACGGGACAGGGAGACGGCTACACCTTC,CAISTGQGDGYTF
TRBJ1-5,NA,NA,TRBV7-8,TGTGCCAGCAGCCCGGGGGACCTGTTCAATCAGCCCCAGCATTTT,CASSPGDLFNQPQHF
TRBJ1-2,once,TRBD1,TRBV10-3,TGTGCCATCCGCGCGGACAGGGTGCTTATTGATTATGGCTACACCTTC,CAIRADRVLIDYGYTF
TRBJ1-1,NA,NA,TRBV10-3,TGTGCCATCTCGGGACGGAACACTGAAGCTTTCTTT,CAISGRNTEAFF
TRBJ1-6,NA,NA,TRBV7-8,TGTGCCAGCAGCTCCGGCAGTACTCGATATTCACCCCTCCACTTT,CASSSGSTRYSPLHF
TRBJ2-5,few,TRBD2,TRBV6-2/TRBV6-3,TGTGCCAGCAGCCGAGGGAGCGGGGGTCAAGAGACCCAGTACTTC,CASSRGSGGQETQYF
TRBJ1-2,NA,NA,TRBV20-1,TGCAGTGGCTACGACACTGACAGGAACTATGGCTACACCTTC,CSGYDTDRNYGYTF
TRBJ2-7,many,TRBD2,TRBV7-8,TGTGCCAGCTCAGCCGGGACTAGCGTACAAGTGGGGTACTACGAGCAGTACTTC,CASSAGTSVQVGYYEQYF
TRBJ1-1,NA,NA,TRBV13,TGTGCCAGCAGCTCCTTAACGGGACACCCGAGGACTGAAGCTTTCTTT,CASSSLTGHPRTEAFF
TRBJ1-6,many,NA,TRBV6-6,TGTGCCAGCAGCCTCGGGCTCCCGCGAGGTTCACCCCTCCACTTT,CASSLGLPRGSPLHF
TRBJ1-5,many,NA,TRBV5-5,TGTGCCAGCAGCAGTCGTGGGTTTCAGCCCCAGCATTTT,CASSSRGFQPQHF
TRBJ1-1,once,NA,TRBV20-1,TGCAGTGCTCCGAAGGGGCATGGGTCTGAAGCTTTCTTT,CSAPKGHGSEAFF
TRBJ1-6,many,NA,TRBV10-2,TGCGCCAGCAGTGAGAGCCCTTGGAATTCACCCCTCCACTTT,CASSESPWNSPLHF
TRBJ1-2,NA,TRBD1,TRBV10-3,TGTGCCACCGAAGGACAGACAGGGGAGGACTATGGCTACACCTTC,CATEGQTGEDYGYTF
TRBJ1-4,many,NA,TRBV29-1,TGCAGCGGCTCCGGCACAGTTAATGAAAAACTGTTTTTT,CSGSGTVNEKLFF
TRBJ2-7,many,NA,TRBV5-1,TGCGCCAGCAGCATATGGGACTACGAGCAGTACTTC,CASSIWDYEQYF
TRBJ2-5,many,NA,TRBV15,TGTGCCACCACTCGGGCTATGGGCGAGACCCAGTACTTC,CATTRAMGETQYF
TRBJ1-2,many,TRBD1,TRBV24-1,TGTGCCACCGGGCAGGGGGCGAGCGGCTACACCTTC,CATGQGASGYTF
TRBJ1-5,NA,NA,TRBV7-9,TGTGCCAGCAGGATCTATCCGGACCAGCCCCAGCATTTT,CASRIYPDQPQHF
TRBJ2-7,NA,TRBD2,TRBV11-2,TGTGCCAGCAGCTTAAGGGGCGGACTAGCGGGTGAGCAGTACTTC,CASSLRGGLAGEQYF
TRBJ2-7,many,NA,TRBV12-3/TRBV12-4,TGTGCCAGCAGCCCGGGCTACGAGCAGTACTTC,CASSPGYEQYF
TRBJ2-7,many,NA,TRBV5-6,TGTGCCAGCAGCTTGTACGGGGATGAGCAGTACTTC,CASSLYGDEQYF
TRBJ1-2,NA,NA,TRBV7-8,TGTGCCGGCAGCTCCTTTGGGGGTATCTATGGCTACACCTTC,CAGSSFGGIYGYTF
TRBJ1-3,many,NA,TRBV10-2,TGCGCCAGCAGGACTACTAATGTGGACACCATATATTTT,CASRTTNVDTIYF
TRBJ1-1,NA,TRBD1,TRBV29-1,TGCAGCTACGGACAGGCAAACACTGAAGCTTTCTTT,CSYGQANTEAFF
TRBJ2-7,NA,TRBD2,TRBV10-3,TGTGCCATCAGTGTTAGGGGAGGAGGGAGGGCCATTAAGTACGAGCAGTACTTC,CAISVRGGGRAIKYEQYF
TRBJ1-1,NA,TRBD1,TRBV10-2,TGTGCCAGCAGTTACTCGGGGACAGGGATTGAAGCTTTCTTT,CASSYSGTGIEAFF
TRBJ1-2,NA,NA,TRBV7-9,TGTGCCAGCAGCTCGCACCCAGGGGTTAGCTATGGCTACACCTTC,CASSSHPGVSYGYTF
TRBJ1-4,many,NA,TRBV10-3,TGTGCCATCAGTGAGTCACCCCAACGGGAAAAACTGTTTTTT,CAISESPQREKLFF
TRBJ2-7,NA,NA,TRBV20-1,TGCAGTGCTAGAGAGGGGGGAAGGGAGCAGCACTTC,CSAREGGREQHF
TRBJ2-7,many,NA,TRBV7-2,TGTGCCAGCAGCATACCGGGACTTGCCTCCGAGCAGTACTTC,CASSIPGLASEQYF
TRBJ2-7,NA,NA,TRBV7-3,TGTGCCAGCAGCTCAGCGGTCTCGGACCCAACCTCCTACGAGCAGTACTTC,CASSSAVSDPTSYEQYF
TRBJ1-1,many,NA,TRBV7-8,TGTGCCAGCAGCAAGGACAAGAACACTGAAGCTTTCTTT,CASSKDKNTEAFF
TRBJ1-5,NA,NA,TRBV25-1,TGTGCCAGCAGTTGTAGGGGAAAAGTTTATAGCAATCAGCCCCAGCATTTT,CASSCRGKVYSNQPQHF
TRBJ1-1,many,TRBD1,TRBV19,TGTGCCAGTAGTGATGGGGACAGCACTGAAGCTTTCTTT,CASSDGDSTEAFF
TRBJ1-5,few,NA,TRBV15,TGTGCCACCAGCACCCGGGATCCTAGCAATCAGCCCCAGCATTTT,CATSTRDPSNQPQHF
TRBJ1-5,many,TRBD1,TRBV7-8,TGTGCCAGCAGCCTCGACAGGGGGCACAATCAGCCCCAGCATTTT,CASSLDRGHNQPQHF
TRBJ2-5,many,TRBD1,TRBV2,TGTGCCAGCAGTCCCCGGGACAGGGGCCTAGAGACCCAGTACTTC,CASSPRDRGLETQYF
TRBJ2-4,NA,NA,TRBV7-9,TGTGCCAGCAGCTCCGCGGCGGTAGGGTCTGCCATTCAGTACTTC,CASSSAAVGSAIQYF
TRBJ2-5,few,TRBD1,TRBV6-5,TGTGCCAGCAGTCTAGACAGGGTGAAGACCCAGTACTTC,CASSLDRVKTQYF